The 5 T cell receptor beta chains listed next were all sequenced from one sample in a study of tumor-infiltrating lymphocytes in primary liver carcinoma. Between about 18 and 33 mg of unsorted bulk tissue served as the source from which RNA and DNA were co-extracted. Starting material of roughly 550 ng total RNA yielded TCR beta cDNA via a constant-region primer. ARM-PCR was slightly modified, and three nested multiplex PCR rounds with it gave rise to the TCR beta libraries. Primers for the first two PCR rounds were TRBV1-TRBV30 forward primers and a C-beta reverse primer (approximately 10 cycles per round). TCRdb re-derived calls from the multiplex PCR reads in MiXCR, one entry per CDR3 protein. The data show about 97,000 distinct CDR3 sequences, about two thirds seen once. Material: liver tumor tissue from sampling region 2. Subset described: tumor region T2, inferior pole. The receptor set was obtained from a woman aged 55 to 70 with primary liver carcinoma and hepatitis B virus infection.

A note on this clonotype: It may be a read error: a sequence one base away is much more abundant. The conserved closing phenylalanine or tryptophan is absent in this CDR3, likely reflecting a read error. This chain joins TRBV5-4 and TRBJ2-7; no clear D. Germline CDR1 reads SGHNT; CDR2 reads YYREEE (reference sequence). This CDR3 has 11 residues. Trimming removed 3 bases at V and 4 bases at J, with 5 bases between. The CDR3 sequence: CASSSQYEQYS. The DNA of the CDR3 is TGTGCCAGCAGCTCCCAGTACGAGCAGTACTCC.

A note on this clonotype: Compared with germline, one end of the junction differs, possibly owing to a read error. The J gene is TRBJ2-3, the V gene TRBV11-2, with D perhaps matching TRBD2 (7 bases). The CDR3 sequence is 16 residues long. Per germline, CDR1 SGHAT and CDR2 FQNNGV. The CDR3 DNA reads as TGTGTCTGCAGCTCAACCCGGTTACGGGGGGCAGATACGCAGTACTTT. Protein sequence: CVCSSTRLRGADTQYF.

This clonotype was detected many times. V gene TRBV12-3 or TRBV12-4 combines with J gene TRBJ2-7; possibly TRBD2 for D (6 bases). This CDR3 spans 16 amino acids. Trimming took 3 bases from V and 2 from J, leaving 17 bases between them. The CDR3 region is CASSFWDLGGTYEQYF. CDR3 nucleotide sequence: TGTGCCAGCAGTTTTTGGGACTTGGGGGGTACCTACGAGCAGTACTTC.

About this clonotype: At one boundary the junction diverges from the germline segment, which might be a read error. CDR3 sequence: CACSPGIGGNYEHYF. CDR3 sequence (DNA): TGTGCCTGCAGCCCCGGGATAGGGGGCAACTACGAGCATTACTTC. The gene calls are TRBV11-3 and TRBJ2-7; 7 nucleotides match TRBD1. The CDR3 sequence is 15 residues long. CDR1 and CDR2 from the germline V gene are SGHNT and YENEEA. Together with reference TRBV11-3 and TRBJ2-7, the CDR3 gives the full variable domain: EAGVVQSPRYKIIEKKQPVAFWCNPISGHNTLYWYLQNLGQGPELLIRYENEEAVDDSQLPKDRFSAERLKGVDSTLKIQPAELGDSAVYLCACSPGIGGNYEHYFGPGTRLTVT.

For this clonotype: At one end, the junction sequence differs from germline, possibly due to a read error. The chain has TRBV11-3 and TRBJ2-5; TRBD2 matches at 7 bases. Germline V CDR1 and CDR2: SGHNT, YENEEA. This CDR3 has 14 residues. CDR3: CASRFSGFQESQYF. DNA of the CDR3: TGTGCCAGCAGATTTAGCGGGTTCCAAGAGAGCCAGTACTTC.